This TCR beta chain was captured in a study of vaccination and CD4 T cells after COVID-19. Broader study findings: Convalescent patients had 304 of 307 vaccine-specific clones showing spike mono-reactivity.

This CDR3 contains 12 residues. Germline V gene lookup returns CDR1 SGHTA and CDR2 FQGNSA. Between the trimmed V and J ends, which lost 0 bases and 6 bases, there was a span of 5 bases. Sequencing of cultured CD4+ T cell DNA used the Oncomine TCR Beta short-read assay. A single record per CDR3 protein comes from TCRdb applying MiXCR to the PCR reads. The sample carries around 15,000 distinct CDR3 sequences, approximately 71% recorded once. As for treatment: roughly nine-day PBMC culture with coronavirus spike peptide pools or control peptides (ViraFEST assay). ViraFEST enlarged antigen-specific T cell populations with peptide pools and afterwards sequenced TCRs. Points on this clonotype: Its antigen remains unidentified.

The sequencing sample was made of CD4+ T cells from blood, cultured in vitro. This sequence was found in a human donor who had recovered from COVID-19. This rearrangement joins TRBV7-2 to TRBJ1-1, with no clear D. In DNA, the CDR3 is TGTGCCAGCAGCTTAGCTGGCTCTGAAGCTTTCTTT. Amino acid sequence: CASSLAGSEAFF. Combining the CDR3 with reference TRBV7-2 and TRBJ1-1 gives the whole variable domain GAGVSQSPSNKVTEKGKDVELRCDPISGHTALYWYRQSLGQGLEFLIYFQGNSAPDKSGLPSDRFSAERTGGSVSTLTIQRTQQEDSAVYLCASSLAGSEAFFGQGTRLTVV.